These 29 T cell receptor beta chains came from one sample sequenced in a study of CD8+CD57+ T cells in acquired aplastic anemia. It was genomic DNA that served as the template for profiling TCR beta VDJ and CDR3. TCRdb used MiXCR to reprocess the reads, holding one entry per CDR3 protein. The table includes 200,000 to 250,000 distinct CDR3 sequences, roughly 53% detected once. Sequenced patients had shown CD8+CD57+ cell expansion by flow cytometry. The source material was sorted CD4+, CD8+, or CD8+CD57+ T cells (not recorded which) from PBMCs. These receptors all stem from a human donor with aplastic anemia.

The chain recombines TRBV29-1 with TRBJ1-3; D call uncertain. Germline V gene lookup returns CDR1 SQVTM and CDR2 ANQGSEA. The CDR3 is 17 residues long. CDR3 DNA sequence: TGCCAGCTCACCACCGAGGGCAGGCTCGTCTCTGGAAACACCATATATTTT. It specifies CQLTTEGRLVSGNTIYF.

A word on this clonotype: The final CDR3 position lacks the conserved phenylalanine or tryptophan, pointing to a likely read error. V is TRBV19 and J is TRBJ2-1; possible D gene TRBD2, 6 bases. This CDR3 contains 11 residues. Germline lookup yields CDR1 LNHDA and CDR2 SQIVND (reference sequence). V lost 9 bases, J lost 7 bases, and 10 bases lay in between. The CDR3 reads CASSGGNEQFL. For the CDR3, the DNA is TGTGCCAGCAGTGGGGGGAATGAGCAGTTCCTC.

The chain combines TRBV7-2 with TRBJ2-5, with 13 bases aligning to TRBD2. The J segment lost 5 bases and the V segment lost 5 bases, leaving 5 bases of the junction unmatched. CDR1 is SGHTA and CDR2 is FQGNSA in the germline V gene. This CDR3 is built from 15 residues. The CDR3 nucleotides read TGTGCCAGCAGCCCACGACTAGCGGGGGGCGAGACCCAGTACTTC. Protein sequence: CASSPRLAGGETQYF. Complete variable domain (other parts from reference TRBV7-2 and TRBJ2-5): GAGVSQSPSNKVTEKGKDVELRCDPISGHTALYWYRQSLGQGLEFLIYFQGNSAPDKSGLPSDRFSAERTGGSVSTLTIQRTQQEDSAVYLCASSPRLAGGETQYFGPGTRLLVL.

About this clonotype itself: One end of the junction is discordant with germline, which a read error may explain. The chain links TRBV20-1 to TRBJ2-1, with TRBD1 as a possible D gene (6 bases). The CDR3 consists of 15 residues. Germline V gives CDR1 DFQATT, CDR2 SNEGSKA (reference sequence). The chain's CDR3 is CSAREDRSSYNEQFF. CDR3 coding DNA: TGCAGTGCTAGAGAAGACAGGAGCTCCTATAATGAGCAGTTCTTC.

This clonotype occurred once. Germline is not matched at one junction end, which may reflect a read error. The chain is built from TRBV20-1 and TRBJ1-2; 7 nucleotides agree with TRBD1. This CDR3 spans 14 amino acids. Germline CDR1 and CDR2: DFQATT and SNEGSKA (reference sequence). CDR3 sequence (DNA): TGCAGTGCTCCCACCGGGACAGAAAACTATGGCTACGCCTTC. Protein sequence: CSAPTGTENYGYAF.

In its sample, this clonotype was seen a few times. V usage is TRBV6-5 and J usage is TRBJ1-3; D not certain. The CDR3 runs 15 residues. V shed 0 bases and J shed 4 bases, with 10 bases lying between them. CDR1 MNHEY and CDR2 SVGAGI come from the germline V gene. CDR3 nucleotide sequence: TGTGCCAGCAGTTACTCCCGGACGGGGGGAAACACCATATATTTT. Encoded protein: CASSYSRTGGNTIYF.

This clonotype was seen only a few times. A read error may be the cause here, since a much bigger clone is one base away. The chain joins TRBV14 to TRBJ2-5; TRBD2 matches 11 bases. Germline lookup yields CDR1 SGHDN and CDR2 FVKESK. Trimming cost V 4 bases and J 5 bases; bases outside gene matches: 3. The CDR3 totals 14 residues. The CDR3: CASSLAGGPETQYF. The CDR3 DNA follows: TGTGCCAGCAGCCTAGCGGGGGGGCCGGAGACCCAGTACTTC.

This clonotype has just a few counts. The rearrangement uses TRBV5-5 and TRBJ2-7; D is undetermined. This CDR3 comprises 15 residues. Germline CDR1 and CDR2: SGHKS and YYEKEE (reference sequence). Trimming removed 0 bases at V and 1 base at J, with 11 bases between. The CDR3, as DNA: TGTGCCAGCAGCTTGGCGTTATGGTCGTCCTACGAGCAGTACTTC. This translates into CASSLALWSSYEQYF.

This clonotype has ten or more counts. V gene TRBV6-1 combines with J gene TRBJ2-3, with 12 bases lining up with TRBD2. This CDR3 has 15 amino acids. Germline CDR1 reads MNHNS; CDR2 reads SASEGT. With 3 bases clipped from V and 6 bases from J, the junction kept 4 bases outside the gene matches. This CDR3 reads CASSELAGGPDTQYF. The CDR3 region has the DNA TGTGCCAGCAGTGAGCTAGCGGGGGGGCCCGATACGCAGTATTTT.

This clonotype occurred many times. V gene TRBV6-6 combines with J gene TRBJ1-6; D may be TRBD1 (6 bases). CDR3 length: 16 amino acids. Trimming pared 7 bases from V and 9 bases from J, leaving 22 bases between. The germline CDR1 and CDR2 sequences are MNHNY and SVGAGI (reference sequence). CDR3 bases: TGTGCCAGCAATCTCCTGACGACAGGTCGCGGTTCACCCCTCCACTTT. This encodes CASNLLTTGRGSPLHF.

The J gene is TRBJ1-1, the V gene TRBV7-9; D gene unclear. The ends were cut back, 1 base at V and 2 bases at J, with 14 bases in the middle. Germline V gene data show CDR1 as SEHNR and CDR2 as FQNEAQ (reference sequence). The CDR3 loop spans 16 amino acids. Written as DNA, the CDR3 is TGTGCCAGCAGCTTAGAGGTAGGGTGGGTTAACACTGAAGCTTTCTTT. Translated: CASSLEVGWVNTEAFF.

This clonotype appeared many times. The rearrangement uses TRBV19 and TRBJ1-5; D remains ambiguous. Germline CDR1 and CDR2: LNHDA and SQIVND (reference sequence). V lost 0 bases to trimming and J lost 3 bases, with 6 bases between them. The CDR3 is made up of 14 amino acids. The CDR3 protein is CASSIEDFNQPQHF. CDR3 sequence (DNA): TGTGCCAGTAGTATAGAGGACTTCAATCAGCCCCAGCATTTT.

The sample holds many counts of this clonotype. The chain has TRBV7-4 and TRBJ2-5, with D tentatively TRBD1 or TRBD2 (5 bases each). The CDR3 is made up of 15 amino acids. V gave up 8 bases and J gave up 1 base, with 17 bases separating them. Germline CDR1 SGHVT, CDR2 SQSDAQ. CDR3 nucleotide sequence: TGTGCCAGCGGTGTCCCCCCAGGGACCCAAGAGACCCAGTACTTC. This translates into CASGVPPGTQETQYF.

The chain is built from TRBV19 and TRBJ1-4; D call uncertain. Germline V gene lookup returns CDR1 LNHDA and CDR2 SQIVND (reference sequence). V was clipped by 2 bases and J by 3 bases, with 7 bases between them. The CDR3 has 14 residues. The CDR3 here is CASSISGANEKLFF. Written as DNA, the CDR3 is TGTGCCAGTAGTATATCGGGAGCTAATGAAAAACTGTTTTTT.

The table lists this clonotype with a few counts. The chain recombines TRBV30 with TRBJ1-3; D gene uncertain. The CDR3 runs to 12 residues. Germline CDR1 and CDR2: GTSNPN and SVGIG (reference sequence). V dropped 0 bases and J dropped 5 bases, with 5 bases sitting between them. CDR3 residues: CAWSVPRNTIYF. The CDR3 coding sequence is TGTGCCTGGAGTGTACCGAGAAACACCATATATTTT. Complete variable domain (other parts from reference TRBV30 and TRBJ1-3): SQTIHQWPATLVQPVGSPLSLECTVEGTSNPNLYWYRQAAGRGLQLLFYSVGIGQISSEVPQNLSASRPQDRQFILSSKKLLLSDSGFYLCAWSVPRNTIYFGEGSWLTVV.

Notes on this clonotype: A much larger clone sits a single nucleotide away, making a read error possible. The CDR3 region has the DNA TGTGCCAGCGGTAGCACAGGGAAGGACGAGCAGTACTTC. Translating gives CASGSTGKDEQYF. The J gene is TRBJ2-7, the V gene TRBV2, with D possibly TRBD1 on 6 matching bases. The germline V and J ends were trimmed by 8 bases and 5 bases, with 16 bases remaining between them. The CDR3 sequence is 13 residues long. Germline V gene lookup returns CDR1 SNHLY and CDR2 FYNNEI.

This clonotype was counted at least ten times. The chain links TRBV19 to TRBJ2-3; D gene unclear. Trimming pared 0 bases from V and 0 bases from J, leaving 7 bases between. Per germline, CDR1 LNHDA and CDR2 SQIVND (reference sequence). There are 15 residues in the CDR3. CDR3 sequence reads: CASSIDRKSTDTQYF. In nucleotides, the CDR3 is TGTGCCAGTAGTATAGACAGAAAAAGCACAGATACGCAGTATTTT.

The chain employs TRBV9 and TRBJ2-5, with D maybe TRBD2 (5 bases). This CDR3 is 14 amino acids long. V shed 3 bases and J shed 5 bases, with 14 bases lying between them. Germline-derived CDR1 and CDR2 are SGDLS and YYNGEE. The DNA of the CDR3 is TGTGCCAGCAGCGGCCGGGGATTCGAGGAGACCCAGTACTTC. As protein: CASSGRGFEETQYF.

V gene TRBV6-5 combines with J gene TRBJ2-5, with a tentative D call TRBD1 (5 bases). Trimming stripped 6 bases from V and 0 bases from J, with 11 bases between. The CDR3 length is 14 residues. From germline, CDR1 is MNHEY and CDR2 SVGAGI. The chain's CDR3 is CASSPDSYQETQYF. In DNA, the CDR3 is TGTGCCAGCAGCCCCGACAGTTACCAAGAGACCCAGTACTTC.

On this clonotype: One junction end disagrees with the germline gene, perhaps due to a read error. V gene TRBV15 combines with J gene TRBJ1-1; D remains ambiguous. The germline V gene encodes CDR1 LNHNV and CDR2 YYDKDF (reference sequence). The CDR3 loop spans 14 amino acids. The CDR3 loop is CGTSSGQLNTEAFF. Written as DNA, the CDR3 is TGTGGCACCAGCAGCGGGCAGTTGAACACTGAAGCCTTCTTT.

Regarding this clonotype: Just one base apart from a much larger clone, this may be a read error. V usage is TRBV9 and J usage is TRBJ2-5; 9 nucleotides line up with TRBD2. The CDR3 runs to 16 residues. V shed 0 bases, J shed 2 bases, and the junction held 5 bases outside the gene matches. From germline, CDR1 is SGDLS and CDR2 YYNGEE. In DNA form, the CDR3 reads TGTGCCAGCAGCGTAGGAATAGCGGGGGTGCAAGAGACCCAGTACTTC. It encodes CASSVGIAGVQETQYF. The full variable domain, in which reference TRBV9 and TRBJ2-5 provide the parts outside the CDR3, is DSGVTQTPKHLITATGQRVTLRCSPRSGDLSVYWYQQSLDQGLQFLIQYYNGEERAKGNILERFSAQQFPDLHSELNLSSLELGDSALYFCASSVGIAGVQETQYFGPGTRLLVL.

This clonotype occurred once. This chain links TRBV24-1 with TRBJ2-3; TRBD1 matches 7 bases. Germline CDR1 and CDR2: KGHDR and SFDVKD. The CDR3 is 16 residues long. V shed 4 bases, J shed 1 base, and the junction held 7 bases outside the gene matches. CDR3 protein: CATSEFTDRGTDTQYF. CDR3 in DNA: TGTGCCACCAGTGAGTTTACTGACAGGGGCACAGATACGCAGTATTTT.

CDR3 coding DNA: TGTGCCAGCAGTTACACCAAATTGGACAGGGCCGGCTACGAGCAGTACTTC. Encoded protein: CASSYTKLDRAGYEQYF. The chain recombines TRBV19 with TRBJ2-7, with TRBD1 matching 8 bases. Trimming at V came to 9 bases and at J to 3 bases, leaving 19 bases not matched to a gene. Germline assignment: CDR1 LNHDA and CDR2 SQIVND (reference sequence). The CDR3 has 17 residues. The full variable domain, with the rest looked up from reference TRBV19 and TRBJ2-7, is DGGITQSPKYLFRKEGQNVTLSCEQNLNHDAMYWYRQDPGQGLRLIYYSQIVNDFQKGDIAEGYSVSREKKESFPLTVTSAQKNPTAFYLCASSYTKLDRAGYEQYFGPGTRLTVT.

This clonotype was recorded many times. The rearrangement links TRBV19 to TRBJ1-1, with a possible D match to TRBD1 (5 bases). The germline gives CDR1 LNHDA, CDR2 SQIVND (reference sequence). The CDR3 consists of 15 residues. With 3 bases removed from V and 1 base from J, the gap between germline ends came to 12 bases. The CDR3 nucleotides read TGTGCCAGTAGTATTGGAGGGGAGGGGAACACTGAAGCTTTCTTT. The encoded protein is CASSIGGEGNTEAFF.

This clonotype was counted at least ten times. DNA for the CDR3: TGTGCCAGCATTCGAGACAGGAACACTGAAGCTTTCTTT. Protein: CASIRDRNTEAFF. The chain carries TRBV2 and TRBJ1-1, with D maybe TRBD1 (5 bases). Germline CDR1 is SNHLY and CDR2 is FYNNEI. Trimming cost V 7 bases and J 1 base, with 10 bases left between them. The CDR3 has 13 residues.

This clonotype was recorded many times. The V call is TRBV5-1, the J call TRBJ1-1; a weak D match, TRBD1 (6 bases). The V and J ends lost 4 bases and 3 bases respectively, with 10 bases between them. Germline CDR1 SGHRS, CDR2 YFSETQ. The CDR3 sequence is 13 residues long. The CDR3: CASSPRTDTEAFF. The CDR3 nucleotides are TGCGCCAGCAGCCCGCGGACAGACACTGAAGCTTTCTTT.

This rearrangement joins TRBV5-1 to TRBJ2-2; a weak D match, TRBD2 (5 bases). Germline V lookup: CDR1 SGHRS, CDR2 YFSETQ. The CDR3 runs to 14 residues. V dropped 6 bases and J dropped 0 bases, with 9 bases sitting between them. CDR3 region: CASTYGANTGELFF. The CDR3 nucleotides read TGCGCCAGCACGTACGGGGCGAACACCGGGGAGCTGTTTTTT. Complete variable domain (other parts from reference TRBV5-1 and TRBJ2-2): KAGVTQTPRYLIKTRGQQVTLSCSPISGHRSVSWYQQTPGQGLQFLFEYFSETQRNKGNFPGRFSGRQFSNSRSEMNVSTLELGDSALYLCASTYGANTGELFFGEGSRLTVL.

This clonotype was picked up many times. V is TRBV5-6 and J is TRBJ1-2; tentative D call: TRBD1 (5 bases). The CDR3 contains 15 residues. The V and J ends lost 4 bases and 0 bases respectively, with 13 bases between them. The germline V gene has CDR1 SGHDT and CDR2 YYEEEE. Here the CDR3 DNA reads TGTGCCAGCAGCCGGGGGACGGCCACTAACTATGGCTACACCTTC. Translated: CASSRGTATNYGYTF.

The rearrangement joins TRBV29-1 to TRBJ2-3; D is ambiguous. V lost 5 bases to trimming and J lost 0 bases, with 12 bases between them. Germline CDR1 is SQVTM and CDR2 is ANQGSEA. CDR3 size: 14 residues. The CDR3 loop is CSVRPRGSTDTQYF. The CDR3 coding sequence is TGCAGCGTTCGTCCTCGCGGTAGCACAGATACGCAGTATTTT.